Listed here is a single T cell receptor (beta chain). The antigen remains unidentified. The data belong to a study of cytomegalovirus exposure and HLA in healthy donors. Study-wide results and limits: The majority of TCR sequences were rare, yet some public TCRs appeared in many donors. Near-uniform donor sequencing depth was presumed by presence/absence analyses.

PCR was performed using 60 Vbeta and 13 Jbeta primers. Clones were sequenced by immunoSEQ multiplex PCR, and TCRdb holds only the in-frame ones, with some missing. The sample lists roughly 88,000 clones, 60% to 85% seen once, with more than 5% in the top ten. This CDR3 has 13 residues. V dropped 3 bases and J dropped 3 bases, with 11 bases sitting between them. Per the germline V gene, CDR1 is GTSNPN and CDR2 is SVGIG (reference sequence). V gene TRBV30 combines with J gene TRBJ1-1, with TRBD1 as a possible D gene (5 bases). The sample comprised PBMCs. The TCR originated in a man aged 25-40 years in good health and CMV-seropositive. CDR3 coding DNA: TGTGCCTGGAGAGATCAGGGTTACACTGAAGCTTTCTTT. This gives the protein CAWRDQGYTEAFF.